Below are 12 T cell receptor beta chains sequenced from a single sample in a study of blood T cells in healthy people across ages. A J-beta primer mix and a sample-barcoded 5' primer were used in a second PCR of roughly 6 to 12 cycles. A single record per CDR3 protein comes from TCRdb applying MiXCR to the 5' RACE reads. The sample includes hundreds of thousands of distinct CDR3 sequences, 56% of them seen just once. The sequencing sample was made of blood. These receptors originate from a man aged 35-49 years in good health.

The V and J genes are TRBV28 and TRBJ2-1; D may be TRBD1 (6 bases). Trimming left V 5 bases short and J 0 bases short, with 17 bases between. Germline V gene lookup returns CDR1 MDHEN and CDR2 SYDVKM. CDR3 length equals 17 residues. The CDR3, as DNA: TGTGCCAGCAGTAGCAACCCCGGACAGAGCTCCTACAATGAGCAGTTCTTC. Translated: CASSSNPGQSSYNEQFF.

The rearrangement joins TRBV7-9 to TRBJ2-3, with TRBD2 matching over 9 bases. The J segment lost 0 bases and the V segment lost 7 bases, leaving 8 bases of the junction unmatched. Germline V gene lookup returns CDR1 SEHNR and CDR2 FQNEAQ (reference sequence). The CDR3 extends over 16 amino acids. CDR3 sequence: CASTPRLADSTDTQYF. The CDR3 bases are TGTGCCAGCACCCCACGACTAGCGGATAGCACAGATACGCAGTATTTT.

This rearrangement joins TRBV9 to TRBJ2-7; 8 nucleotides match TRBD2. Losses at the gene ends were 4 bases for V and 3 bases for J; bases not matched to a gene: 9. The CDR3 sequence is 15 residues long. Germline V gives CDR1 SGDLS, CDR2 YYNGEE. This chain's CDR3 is CASSTELSGSYEQYF. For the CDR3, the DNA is TGTGCCAGCAGCACGGAGCTCAGCGGGAGCTACGAGCAGTACTTC.

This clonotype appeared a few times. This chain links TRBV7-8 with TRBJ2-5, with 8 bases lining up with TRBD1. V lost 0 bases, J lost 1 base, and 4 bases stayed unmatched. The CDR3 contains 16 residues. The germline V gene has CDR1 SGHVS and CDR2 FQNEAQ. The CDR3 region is CASSLASGTGQETQYF. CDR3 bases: TGTGCCAGCAGCTTAGCGTCCGGGACAGGCCAAGAGACCCAGTACTTC.

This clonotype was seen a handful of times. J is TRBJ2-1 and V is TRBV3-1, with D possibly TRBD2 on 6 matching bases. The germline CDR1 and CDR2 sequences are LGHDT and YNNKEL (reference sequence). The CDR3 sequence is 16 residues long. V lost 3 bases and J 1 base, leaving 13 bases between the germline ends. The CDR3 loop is CASSQGGTASYNEQFF. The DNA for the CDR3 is TGTGCCAGCAGCCAGGGCGGGACGGCATCCTACAATGAGCAGTTCTTC.

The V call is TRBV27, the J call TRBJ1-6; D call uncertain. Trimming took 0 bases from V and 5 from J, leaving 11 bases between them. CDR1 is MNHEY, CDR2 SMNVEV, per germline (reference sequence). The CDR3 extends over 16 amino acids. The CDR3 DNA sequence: TGTGCCAGCAGTTTATCGATAGGTCGGAATAATTCACCCCTCCACTTT. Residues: CASSLSIGRNNSPLHF.

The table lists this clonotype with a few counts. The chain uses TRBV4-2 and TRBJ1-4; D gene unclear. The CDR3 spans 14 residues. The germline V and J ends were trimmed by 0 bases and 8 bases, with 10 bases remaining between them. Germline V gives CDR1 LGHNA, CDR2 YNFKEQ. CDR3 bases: TGTGCCAGCAGCCAAGAGAAGACGGCCGAAAAACTGTTTTTT. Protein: CASSQEKTAEKLFF.

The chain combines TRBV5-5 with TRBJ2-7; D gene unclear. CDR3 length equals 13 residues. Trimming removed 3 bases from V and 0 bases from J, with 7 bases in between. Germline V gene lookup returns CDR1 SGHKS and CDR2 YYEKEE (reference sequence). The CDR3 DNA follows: TGTGCCAGCAGCTGGCGGACCTCCTACGAGCAGTACTTC. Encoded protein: CASSWRTSYEQYF.

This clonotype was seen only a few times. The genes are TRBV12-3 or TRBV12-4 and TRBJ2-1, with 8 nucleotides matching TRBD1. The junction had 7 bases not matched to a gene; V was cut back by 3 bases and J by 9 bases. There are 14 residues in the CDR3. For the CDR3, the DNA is TGTGCCAGCAGTTTGACAGGGGTAAGGAGTGAGCAGTTCTTC. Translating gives CASSLTGVRSEQFF.

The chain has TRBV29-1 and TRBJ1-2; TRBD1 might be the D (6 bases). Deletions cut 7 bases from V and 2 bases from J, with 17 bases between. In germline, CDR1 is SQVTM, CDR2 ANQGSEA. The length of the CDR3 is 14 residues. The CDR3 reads CSAIPSGHNYGYTF. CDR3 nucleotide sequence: TGCAGCGCCATCCCCTCGGGACACAACTATGGCTACACCTTC.

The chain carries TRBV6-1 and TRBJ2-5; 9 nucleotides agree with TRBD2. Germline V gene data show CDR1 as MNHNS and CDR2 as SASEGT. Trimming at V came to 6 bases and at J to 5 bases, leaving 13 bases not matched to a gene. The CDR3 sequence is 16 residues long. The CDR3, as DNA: TGTGCCAGCAGAGTAGATTTTAGCGGGGGAGGGGAGACCCAGTACTTC. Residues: CASRVDFSGGGETQYF.

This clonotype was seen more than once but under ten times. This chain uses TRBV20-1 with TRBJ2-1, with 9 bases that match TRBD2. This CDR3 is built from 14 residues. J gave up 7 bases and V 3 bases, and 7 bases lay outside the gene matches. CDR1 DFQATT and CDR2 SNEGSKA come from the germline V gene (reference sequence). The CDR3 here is CSARAGGPANEQFF. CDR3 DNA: TGCAGTGCTAGGGCGGGGGGGCCTGCAAATGAGCAGTTCTTC.